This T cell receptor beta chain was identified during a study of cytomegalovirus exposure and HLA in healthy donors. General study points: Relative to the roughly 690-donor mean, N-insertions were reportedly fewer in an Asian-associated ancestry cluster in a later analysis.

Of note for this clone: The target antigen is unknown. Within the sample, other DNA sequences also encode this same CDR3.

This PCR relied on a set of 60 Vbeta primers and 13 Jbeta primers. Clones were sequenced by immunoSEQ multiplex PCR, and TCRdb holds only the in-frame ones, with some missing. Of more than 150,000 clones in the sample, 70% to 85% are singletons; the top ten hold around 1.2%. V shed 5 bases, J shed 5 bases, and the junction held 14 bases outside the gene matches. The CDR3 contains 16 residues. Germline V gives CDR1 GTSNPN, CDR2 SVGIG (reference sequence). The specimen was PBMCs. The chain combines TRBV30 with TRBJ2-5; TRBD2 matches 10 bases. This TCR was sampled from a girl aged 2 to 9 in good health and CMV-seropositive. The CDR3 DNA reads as TGTGCCTGGGGAAGCCCACTAGCGGGACCGTGGGAGACCCAGTACTTC. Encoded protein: CAWGSPLAGPWETQYF.